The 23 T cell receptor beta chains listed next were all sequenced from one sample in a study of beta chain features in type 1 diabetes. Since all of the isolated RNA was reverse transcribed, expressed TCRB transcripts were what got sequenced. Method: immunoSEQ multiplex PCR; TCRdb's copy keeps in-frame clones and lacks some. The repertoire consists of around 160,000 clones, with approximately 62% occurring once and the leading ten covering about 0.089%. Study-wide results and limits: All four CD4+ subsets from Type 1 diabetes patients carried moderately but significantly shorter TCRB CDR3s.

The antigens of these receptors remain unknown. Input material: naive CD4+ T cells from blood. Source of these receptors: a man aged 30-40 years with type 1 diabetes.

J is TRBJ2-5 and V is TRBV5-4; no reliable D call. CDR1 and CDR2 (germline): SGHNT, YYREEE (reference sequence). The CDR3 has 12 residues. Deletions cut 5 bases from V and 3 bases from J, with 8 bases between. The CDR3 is CASSAYKETQYF. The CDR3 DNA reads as TGTGCCAGCAGTGCTTACAAAGAGACCCAGTACTTC.

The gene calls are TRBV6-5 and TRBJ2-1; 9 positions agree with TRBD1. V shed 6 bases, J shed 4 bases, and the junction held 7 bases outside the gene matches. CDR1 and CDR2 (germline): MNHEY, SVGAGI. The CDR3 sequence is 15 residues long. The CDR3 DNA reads TGTGCCAGCAGCCCGGACAGGGGACCTTACAATGAGCAGTTCTTC. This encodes CASSPDRGPYNEQFF.

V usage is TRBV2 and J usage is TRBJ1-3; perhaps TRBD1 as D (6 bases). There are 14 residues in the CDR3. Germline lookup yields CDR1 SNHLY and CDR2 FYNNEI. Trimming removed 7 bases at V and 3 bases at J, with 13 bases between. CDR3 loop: CASTQEGGGNTIYF. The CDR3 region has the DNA TGTGCCAGCACACAGGAAGGGGGTGGAAACACCATATATTTT. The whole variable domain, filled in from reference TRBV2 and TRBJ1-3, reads EPEVTQTPSHQVTQMGQEVILRCVPISNHLYFYWYRQILGQKVEFLVSFYNNEISEKSEIFDDQFSVERPDGSNFTLKIRSTKLEDSAMYFCASTQEGGGNTIYFGEGSWLTVV.

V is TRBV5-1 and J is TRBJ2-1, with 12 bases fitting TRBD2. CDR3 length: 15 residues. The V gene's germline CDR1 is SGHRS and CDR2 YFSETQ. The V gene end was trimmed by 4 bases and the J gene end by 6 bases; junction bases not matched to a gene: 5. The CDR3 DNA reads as TGCGCCAGCAGCATTGGACTAGCGGGGACCAATGAGCAGTTCTTC. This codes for CASSIGLAGTNEQFF.

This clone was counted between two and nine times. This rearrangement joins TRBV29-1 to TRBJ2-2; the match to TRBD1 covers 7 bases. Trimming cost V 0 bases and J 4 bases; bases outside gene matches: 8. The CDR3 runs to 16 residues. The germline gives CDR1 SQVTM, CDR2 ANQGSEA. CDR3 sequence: CSVEDPDRSVTGELFF. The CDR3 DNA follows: TGCAGCGTTGAAGATCCGGACAGGTCGGTCACCGGGGAGCTGTTTTTT.

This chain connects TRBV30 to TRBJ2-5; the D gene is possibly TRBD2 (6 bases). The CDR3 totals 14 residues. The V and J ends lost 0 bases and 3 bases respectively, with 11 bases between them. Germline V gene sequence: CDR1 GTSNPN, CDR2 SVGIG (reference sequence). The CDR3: CAWSVRGMEETQYF. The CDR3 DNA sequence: TGTGCCTGGAGTGTTCGCGGGATGGAAGAGACCCAGTACTTC.

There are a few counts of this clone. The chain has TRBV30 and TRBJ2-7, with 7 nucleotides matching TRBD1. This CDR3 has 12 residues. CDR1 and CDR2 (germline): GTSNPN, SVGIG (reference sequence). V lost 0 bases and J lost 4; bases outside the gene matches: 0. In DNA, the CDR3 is TGTGCCTGGAGTGTGGGACAGTACGAGCAGTACTTC. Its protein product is CAWSVGQYEQYF.

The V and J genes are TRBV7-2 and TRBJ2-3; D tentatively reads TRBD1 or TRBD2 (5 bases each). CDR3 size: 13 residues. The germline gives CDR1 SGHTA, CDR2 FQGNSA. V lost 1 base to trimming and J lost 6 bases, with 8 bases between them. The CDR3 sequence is CASSLGGKDTQYF. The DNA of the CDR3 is TGTGCCAGCAGCTTAGGGGGGAAGGATACGCAGTATTTT.

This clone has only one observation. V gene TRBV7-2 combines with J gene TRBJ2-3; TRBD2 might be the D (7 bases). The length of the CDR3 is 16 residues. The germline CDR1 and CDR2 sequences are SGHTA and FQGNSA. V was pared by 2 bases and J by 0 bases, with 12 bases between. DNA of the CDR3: TGTGCCAGCAGCTTACAGCGCGGGGGCAGCACAGATACGCAGTATTTT. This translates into CASSLQRGGSTDTQYF.

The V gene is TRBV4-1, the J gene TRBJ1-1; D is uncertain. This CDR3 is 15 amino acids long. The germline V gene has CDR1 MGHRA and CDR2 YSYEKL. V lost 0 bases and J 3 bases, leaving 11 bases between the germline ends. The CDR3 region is CASSQDGQAYTEAFF. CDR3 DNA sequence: TGCGCCAGCAGCCAAGATGGGCAGGCTTACACTGAAGCTTTCTTT.

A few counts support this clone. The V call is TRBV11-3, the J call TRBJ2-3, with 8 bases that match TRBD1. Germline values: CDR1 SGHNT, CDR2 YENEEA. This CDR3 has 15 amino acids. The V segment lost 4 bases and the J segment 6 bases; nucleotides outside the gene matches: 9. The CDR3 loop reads CASSSRNQGADTQYF. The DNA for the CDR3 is TGTGCCAGCAGCTCCAGGAACCAGGGGGCGGATACGCAGTATTTT.

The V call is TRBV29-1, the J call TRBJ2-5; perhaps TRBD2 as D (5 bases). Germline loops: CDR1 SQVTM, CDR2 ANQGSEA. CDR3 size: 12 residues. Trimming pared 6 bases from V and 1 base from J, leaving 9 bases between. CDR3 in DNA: TGCAGCGTGCGGGCAGTCCAAGAGACCCAGTACTTC. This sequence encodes CSVRAVQETQYF.

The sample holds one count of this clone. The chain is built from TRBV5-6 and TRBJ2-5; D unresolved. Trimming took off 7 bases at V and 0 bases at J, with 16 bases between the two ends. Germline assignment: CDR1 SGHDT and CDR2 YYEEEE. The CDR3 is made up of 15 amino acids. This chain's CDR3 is CASHRVQGYQETQYF. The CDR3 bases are TGTGCCAGCCATAGAGTACAAGGATACCAAGAGACCCAGTACTTC.

The CDR3 DNA sequence: TGTGCCAGCAGTTACTCGACGGATCTCGGGGCCAACGTCCTGACTTTC. It yields the protein CASSYSTDLGANVLTF. This chain uses TRBV6-5 with TRBJ2-6; D ambiguous. The V gene's germline CDR1 is MNHEY and CDR2 SVGAGI. V was cut by 0 bases and J by 4 bases, with 10 bases left in between. This CDR3 spans 16 amino acids.

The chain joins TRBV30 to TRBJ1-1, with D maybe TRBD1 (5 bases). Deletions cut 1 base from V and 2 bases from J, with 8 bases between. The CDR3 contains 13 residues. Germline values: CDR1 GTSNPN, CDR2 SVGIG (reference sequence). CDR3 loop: CAWSGQTNTEAFF. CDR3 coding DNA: TGTGCCTGGAGTGGACAGACTAACACTGAAGCTTTCTTT.

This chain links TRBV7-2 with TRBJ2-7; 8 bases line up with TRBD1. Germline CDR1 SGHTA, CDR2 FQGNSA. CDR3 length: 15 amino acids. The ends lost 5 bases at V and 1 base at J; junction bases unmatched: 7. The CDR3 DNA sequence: TGTGCCAGCAGCCACGGACAGGGTCGATCCTACGAGCAGTACTTC. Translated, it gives CASSHGQGRSYEQYF.

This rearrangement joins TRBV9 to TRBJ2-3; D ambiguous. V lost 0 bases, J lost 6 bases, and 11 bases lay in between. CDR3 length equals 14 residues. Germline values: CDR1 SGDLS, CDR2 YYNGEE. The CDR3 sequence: CASSVASTGDTQYF. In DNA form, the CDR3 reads TGTGCCAGCAGCGTAGCCTCCACTGGCGATACGCAGTATTTT. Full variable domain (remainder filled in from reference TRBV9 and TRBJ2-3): DSGVTQTPKHLITATGQRVTLRCSPRSGDLSVYWYQQSLDQGLQFLIQYYNGEERAKGNILERFSAQQFPDLHSELNLSSLELGDSALYFCASSVASTGDTQYFGPGTRLTVL.

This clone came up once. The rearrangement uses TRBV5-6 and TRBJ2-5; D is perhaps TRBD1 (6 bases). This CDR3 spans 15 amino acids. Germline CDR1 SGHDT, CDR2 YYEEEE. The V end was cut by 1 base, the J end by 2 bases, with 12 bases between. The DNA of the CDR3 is TGTGCCAGCAGCTTGTTTACGGGGACACAAGAGACCCAGTACTTC. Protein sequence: CASSLFTGTQETQYF.

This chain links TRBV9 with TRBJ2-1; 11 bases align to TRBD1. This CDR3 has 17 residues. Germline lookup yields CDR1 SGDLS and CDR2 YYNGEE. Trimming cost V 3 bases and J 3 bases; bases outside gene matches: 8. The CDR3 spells CASSDLDRGQYYNEQFF. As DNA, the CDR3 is TGTGCCAGCAGCGACTTGGACAGGGGGCAGTACTACAATGAGCAGTTCTTC.

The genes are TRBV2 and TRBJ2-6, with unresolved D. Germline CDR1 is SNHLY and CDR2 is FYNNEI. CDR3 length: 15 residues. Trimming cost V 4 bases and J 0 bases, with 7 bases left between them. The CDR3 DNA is TGTGCCAGCAGTGGTGACACCTCTGGGGCCAACGTCCTGACTTTC. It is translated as CASSGDTSGANVLTF.

The CDR3 DNA reads as TGTGCCAGCTCACCTACCCAGGGGACCCCTTATGGCTACACCTTC. This encodes CASSPTQGTPYGYTF. This chain links TRBV18 with TRBJ1-2; perhaps TRBD1 as D (6 bases). Between the trimmed V and J ends, which lost 3 bases and 5 bases, there was a span of 16 bases. Germline V gene sequence: CDR1 KGHSH, CDR2 LQKENI. This CDR3 has 15 amino acids.

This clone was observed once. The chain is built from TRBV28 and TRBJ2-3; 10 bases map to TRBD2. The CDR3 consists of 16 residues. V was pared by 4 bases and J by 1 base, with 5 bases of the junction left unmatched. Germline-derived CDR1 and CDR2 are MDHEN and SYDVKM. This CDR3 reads CASSSATSGGTDTQYF. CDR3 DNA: TGTGCCAGCAGTTCGGCAACTAGCGGGGGCACAGATACGCAGTATTTT. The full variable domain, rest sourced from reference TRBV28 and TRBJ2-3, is DVKVTQSSRYLVKRTGEKVFLECVQDMDHENMFWYRQDPGLGLRLIYFSYDVKMKEKGDIPEGYSVSREKKERFSLILESASTNQTSMYLCASSSATSGGTDTQYFGPGTRLTVL.

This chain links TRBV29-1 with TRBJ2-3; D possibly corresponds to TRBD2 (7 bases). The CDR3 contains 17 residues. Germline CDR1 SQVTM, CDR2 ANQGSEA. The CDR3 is CTIGSPSGGFSTDTQYF. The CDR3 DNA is TGCACCATAGGAAGCCCCTCGGGGGGCTTCAGCACAGATACGCAGTATTTT.